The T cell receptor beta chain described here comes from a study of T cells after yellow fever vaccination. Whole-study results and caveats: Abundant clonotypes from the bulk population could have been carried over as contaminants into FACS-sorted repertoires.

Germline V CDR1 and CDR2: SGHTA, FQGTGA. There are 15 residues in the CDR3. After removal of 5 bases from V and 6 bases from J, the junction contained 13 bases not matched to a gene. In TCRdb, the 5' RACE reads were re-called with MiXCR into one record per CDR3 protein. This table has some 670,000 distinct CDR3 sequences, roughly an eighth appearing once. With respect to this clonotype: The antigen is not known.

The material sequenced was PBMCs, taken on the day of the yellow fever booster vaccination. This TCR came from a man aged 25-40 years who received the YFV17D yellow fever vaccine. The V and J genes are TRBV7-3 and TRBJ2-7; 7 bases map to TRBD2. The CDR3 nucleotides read TGTGCCAGCAGCACAGAGCGGGGTCTGGGGCGCGAGCAGTACTTC. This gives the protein CASSTERGLGREQYF.